Following are 22 T cell receptor beta chains from one sample sequenced in a study of read filtering for tumor transcriptome and immune sequencing. From 350 to 500 ng of RNA, a library with molecular barcoded alpha/delta and beta/gamma adaptors was made. TCRdb recomputed calls from the reads with MiXCR, one row per CDR3 protein. The profile covers about 57,000 distinct CDR3 sequences, with roughly 20% appearing a single time and roughly 15% taken by the ten largest. Sequencing was carried out using a population of CD138-negative cells sorted from bone marrow. The receptors were gathered from a donor at least 40 years old with multiple myeloma.

This clonotype was found a few times. The chain has TRBV18 and TRBJ2-7, with a possible D match to TRBD1 (6 bases). Germline-derived CDR1 and CDR2 are KGHSH and LQKENI. V shed 3 bases and J shed 0 bases, with 18 bases lying between them. The CDR3 is 17 residues long. CDR3 DNA: TGTGCCAGCTCACCCTCATTACAGGGAAGGGACTCCTACGAGCAGTACTTC. This sequence encodes CASSPSLQGRDSYEQYF. The full variable domain, in which reference TRBV18 and TRBJ2-7 provide the parts outside the CDR3, is NAGVMQNPRHLVRRRGQEARLRCSPMKGHSHVYWYRQLPEEGLKFMVYLQKENIIDESGMPKERFSAEFPKEGPSILRIQQVVRGDSAAYFCASSPSLQGRDSYEQYFGPGTRLTVT.

On this clonotype itself: With a much larger clone just one base away, this may be a read error. V usage is TRBV7-9 and J usage is TRBJ1-1, with TRBD1 matching 7 bases. V lost 5 bases to trimming and J lost 6 bases; unmatched junction nucleotides: 9. The CDR3 totals 14 residues. Germline loops: CDR1 SEHNR, CDR2 FQNEAQ (reference sequence). The CDR3 sequence is CASSDRQGQPEAFF. The CDR3 DNA sequence: TGTGCCAGCAGCGACAGACAGGGACAGCCTGAAGCTTTCTTT.

This clonotype was found many times. This rearrangement joins TRBV10-3 to TRBJ2-3; 12 bases agree with TRBD1. The CDR3 runs 15 residues. CDR1 is ENHRY and CDR2 is SYGVKD in the germline V gene. V shed 8 bases and J 2 bases; nucleotides not matched to a gene: 5. In nucleotides, the CDR3 is TGTGCCATCGGCCCGGGACAGGGGGCCACAGATACGCAGTATTTT. This sequence encodes CAIGPGQGATDTQYF.

The rearrangement uses TRBV28 and TRBJ1-1; a possible D gene is TRBD1 (5 bases). The length of the CDR3 is 14 residues. V was shortened by 9 bases and J by 14 bases, with 28 bases between the two germline ends. Per germline, CDR1 MDHEN and CDR2 SYDVKM. CDR3 sequence (DNA): TGTGCCAGTACCGGGGCGTCGGCCTTTACTGGAGCCTTCTTT. Translation gives CASTGASAFTGAFF. Complete variable domain (other parts from reference TRBV28 and TRBJ1-1): DVKVTQSSRYLVKRTGEKVFLECVQDMDHENMFWYRQDPGLGLRLIYFSYDVKMKEKGDIPEGYSVSREKKERFSLILESASTNQTSMYLCASTGASAFTGAFFGQGTRLTVV.

This clonotype was counted at least ten times. The J gene is TRBJ1-6, the V gene TRBV20-1, with unresolved D. Germline V gene data show CDR1 as DFQATT and CDR2 as SNEGSKA (reference sequence). The V and J ends lost 5 bases and 0 bases respectively, with 8 bases between them. CDR3 length: 14 residues. The DNA of the CDR3 is TGCAGTGCTTACAGTCCCTCCTATAATTCACCCCTCCACTTT. Protein sequence: CSAYSPSYNSPLHF.

This clonotype was recorded at least ten times. The chain is built from TRBV6-6 and TRBJ2-5, with D unclear. The germline V gene has CDR1 MNHNY and CDR2 SVGAGI (reference sequence). The CDR3 is 14 amino acids. V was clipped by 2 bases and J by 5 bases, with 12 bases between them. CDR3 residues: CASSYTRNTETQYF. CDR3 nucleotide sequence: TGTGCCAGCAGTTACACCCGGAATACGGAGACCCAGTACTTC.

The chain links TRBV28 to TRBJ1-1, with 7 positions matching TRBD1. Germline assignment: CDR1 MDHEN and CDR2 SYDVKM. The CDR3 has 14 residues. With V trimmed by 6 bases and J by 1 base, 5 bases remained unmatched. The CDR3 DNA reads as TGTGCCAGCAGGGTCGGGACAGCGAACACTGAAGCTTTCTTT. Translating it yields CASRVGTANTEAFF.

This clonotype was recorded many times. This rearrangement joins TRBV6-1 to TRBJ2-3; D is possibly TRBD1 or TRBD2 (5 bases each). The CDR3 is 13 amino acids. Germline lookup yields CDR1 MNHNS and CDR2 SASEGT. The V end lost 4 bases, the J end lost 4 bases, and 9 bases lay between the germline ends. As DNA, the CDR3 is TGTGCCAGCAGTGCCGGGACGGCAGATACGCAGTATTTT. This sequence encodes CASSAGTADTQYF.

As concerns this clonotype: A much larger clone differs from this one at a single base, so this may be a read error. This chain joins TRBV6-5 and TRBJ2-2; either TRBD1 or TRBD2 may fit D (5 bases each). Germline V gives CDR1 MNHEY, CDR2 SVGAGI. The CDR3 extends over 14 amino acids. V was shortened by 6 bases and J by 6 bases, with 14 bases between the two germline ends. The DNA for the CDR3 is TGTGCCAGCAGAATTATTTGGGACGCCGGGGAGCTGTTTTTT. Translation gives CASRIIWDAGELFF.

This clonotype has at least ten counts. V and J are TRBV28 and TRBJ2-3; D remains unclear. Trimming pared 3 bases from V and 4 bases from J, leaving 8 bases between. The CDR3 is 13 amino acids. Looked up from germline, CDR1 is MDHEN and CDR2 is SYDVKM. CDR3 DNA: TGTGCCAGCAGTTTCGGTAGCCCAGATACGCAGTATTTT. Amino acids: CASSFGSPDTQYF.

In this sample, this clonotype turned up a few times. V usage is TRBV5-1 and J usage is TRBJ2-5; D might be TRBD2 (5 bases). Trimming removed 6 bases at V and 5 bases at J, with 23 bases between. The germline gives CDR1 SGHRS, CDR2 YFSETQ. The CDR3 consists of 16 residues. CDR3 amino acids: CASKREPSSSQETQYF. The CDR3 DNA is TGCGCCAGCAAACGGGAACCTAGCTCGAGCCAGGAGACCCAGTACTTC.

On this clonotype: A much larger clone differs by one base, so this may be a read error. As the CDR3 is not closed by the conserved phenylalanine or tryptophan, this likely results from a read error. This chain uses TRBV29-1 with TRBJ1-1, with no clear D. With 0 bases removed from V and 5 bases from J, the gap between germline ends came to 16 bases. The CDR3 has 15 amino acids. Germline assignment: CDR1 SQVTM and CDR2 ANQGSEA. In DNA form, the CDR3 reads TGCAGCGTTGAAGATCTGGGCAGAAGTGGGACTGAAGCTTTCCTT. Its translation: CSVEDLGRSGTEAFL.

On this clonotype itself: A read error may explain this, as a much larger clone is one base away. The chain carries TRBV5-1 and TRBJ2-2; D possibly corresponds to TRBD1 (6 bases). Germline V gives CDR1 SGHRS, CDR2 YFSETQ. The CDR3 contains 17 residues. The DNA of the CDR3 is TGCGCCAGCGGCTTCGTGACAGGAAACGCGAACACCGGGGAGCTGTTTTTT. This encodes CASGFVTGNANTGELFF.

Ten or more counts support this clonotype. This chain uses TRBV7-8 with TRBJ2-7; D perhaps matches TRBD1 (6 bases). The CDR3 sequence is 16 residues long. V lost 5 bases and J lost 2, with 19 bases in between. Germline lookup yields CDR1 SGHVS and CDR2 FQNEAQ. CDR3 in amino acids: CASSLRGAGSTYEQYF. In DNA form, the CDR3 reads TGTGCCAGCAGCCTCAGGGGAGCAGGCAGCACCTACGAGCAGTACTTC.

This clonotype has only a few counts. In DNA form, the CDR3 reads TGCGCCAGCAGAGAAAACAATGAAAAACTGTTTTTT. Its protein is CASRENNEKLFF. The gene calls are TRBV5-1 and TRBJ1-4; D remains ambiguous. This CDR3 has 12 amino acids. From germline, CDR1 is SGHRS and CDR2 YFSETQ. Trimming shortened V by 5 bases and J by 5 bases, and 7 bases separated the two germline ends. The variable domain in full, completed from reference TRBV5-1 and TRBJ1-4, reads KAGVTQTPRYLIKTRGQQVTLSCSPISGHRSVSWYQQTPGQGLQFLFEYFSETQRNKGNFPGRFSGRQFSNSRSEMNVSTLELGDSALYLCASRENNEKLFFGSGTQLSVL.

This clonotype has ten or more counts. V and J are TRBV3-1 and TRBJ2-5; 10 positions agree with TRBD1. V was pared by 1 base and J by 5 bases, with 7 bases of the junction left unmatched. CDR3 size: 16 residues. The germline V gene encodes CDR1 LGHDT and CDR2 YNNKEL (reference sequence). In DNA form, the CDR3 reads TGTGCCAGCAGCCAAGGTCCGGGACAGGGGATGGAGACCCAGTACTTC. It codes for CASSQGPGQGMETQYF.

This clonotype was observed a few times. This may be a read error, as it is one base from a much larger clone. The chain has TRBV6-6 and TRBJ2-2, with TRBD1 matching over 10 bases. CDR3 length: 17 residues. Germline CDR1 reads MNHNY; CDR2 reads SVGAGI (reference sequence). CDR3 residues: CASSFHPGQGNAGELFF. The DNA for the CDR3 is TGTGCCAGCAGTTTTCACCCGGGACAGGGGAACGCCGGGGAGCTGTTTTTT.

There are many counts of this clonotype. The CDR3 coding sequence is TGTGCCAGCAGCTTAGGCTACGGACTGAGCTCCTACGAGCAGTACTTC. Amino acid sequence: CASSLGYGLSSYEQYF. The chain combines TRBV7-8 with TRBJ2-7; D possibly corresponds to TRBD2 (5 bases). CDR1 is SGHVS, CDR2 FQNEAQ, per germline. The CDR3 runs to 16 residues. Deletions cut 1 base from V and 0 bases from J, with 13 bases between.

As concerns this clonotype: A much larger clone differs by one base, so this may be a read error. The V gene is TRBV20-1, the J gene TRBJ2-1; 9 nucleotides match TRBD1. Germline CDR1 and CDR2: DFQATT and SNEGSKA (reference sequence). The CDR3 is 14 amino acids. CDR3 sequence reads: CSALGQGTSNEQIF. In nucleotides, the CDR3 is TGCAGTGCTCTGGGACAGGGAACCTCCAATGAGCAGATCTTC.

The table lists this clonotype with a few counts. The chain joins TRBV24-1 to TRBJ2-6, with unresolved D. The CDR3 length is 15 residues. V lost 4 bases and J lost 4, with 10 bases in between. In germline, CDR1 is KGHDR, CDR2 SFDVKD. The CDR3 here is CATSDARQGANVLTF. CDR3 nucleotide sequence: TGTGCCACCAGTGACGCGCGGCAGGGGGCCAACGTCCTGACTTTC.

This clonotype was seen a few times. This could be a read error, since a much larger clone is one nucleotide away. The CDR3 here is CASSQGKTNEQLF. In DNA, the CDR3 is TGTGCCAGCAGCCAAGGGAAGACGAATGAGCAGCTCTTC. The V gene is TRBV4-2, the J gene TRBJ2-1; D call uncertain. The CDR3 covers 13 residues. CDR1 and CDR2 (germline): LGHNA, YNFKEQ.

This clonotype turned up a few times. The V gene is TRBV6-6, the J gene TRBJ1-5, with D perhaps matching TRBD1 (5 bases). The CDR3 has 17 amino acids. Trimming left V 8 bases short and J 0 bases short, with 20 bases between. The germline V gene encodes CDR1 MNHNY and CDR2 SVGAGI (reference sequence). CDR3 coding DNA: TGTGCCAGCCAGTTACCTGCCGACAGCTATAGCAATCAGCCCCAGCATTTT. Translated, it gives CASQLPADSYSNQPQHF.